A single sample is the source of the 10 T cell receptor beta chains below, sequenced in a study of response to subunit inactivated influenza vaccine. TCRdb analysed the RT-PCR reads with MiXCR anew, one entry per CDR3 protein. The sample yields about 540,000 distinct CDR3 sequences, under 30% seen once. These same records also appear under a second study, on T cells expressing NK-cell markers. That report adds: Beta-chain TCR cDNA was generated via 5'RACE template switching with UMIs.

Sequenced here: CD4+ T cells sorted from PBMCs, sampled 11 to 12 days after vaccination. The origin of the receptors is a man aged 50-60 years who received an inactivated influenza vaccine.

The table lists this clonotype with a few counts. The chain joins TRBV24-1 to TRBJ2-5; tentative D call: TRBD2 (5 bases). The CDR3 contains 12 residues. Trimming left V 4 bases short and J 5 bases short, with 7 bases between. CDR1 and CDR2 (germline): KGHDR, SFDVKD. In nucleotides, the CDR3 is TGTGCCACCAGTGAAGGCGGGGAGACCCAGTACTTC. This translates into CATSEGGETQYF.

The rearrangement uses TRBV20-1 and TRBJ1-6, with a possible D match to TRBD1 (6 bases). The V gene lost 2 bases and the J gene lost 0 bases, with 8 bases spanning the gap. The CDR3 is 15 residues long. Germline assignment: CDR1 DFQATT and CDR2 SNEGSKA (reference sequence). This CDR3 reads CSARLTGSYNSPLHF. The CDR3, as DNA: TGCAGTGCTAGATTGACAGGCTCCTATAATTCACCCCTCCACTTT.

This clonotype was detected only a few times. The V call is TRBV28, the J call TRBJ2-1; 11 bases fit TRBD1. This CDR3 is 14 amino acids long. CDR1 and CDR2 from the germline V gene are MDHEN and SYDVKM. The V and J ends lost 5 bases and 7 bases, in that order; junction bases with no gene match: 4. CDR3 sequence reads: CASSVDRGQNEQFF. DNA for the CDR3: TGTGCCAGCAGTGTGGACAGGGGGCAAAATGAGCAGTTCTTC.

The V and J genes are TRBV7-2 and TRBJ2-5, with 9 bases identical to TRBD2. The length of the CDR3 is 14 residues. V lost 8 bases to trimming and J lost 3 bases; unmatched junction nucleotides: 7. Germline V gene data show CDR1 as SGHTA and CDR2 as FQGNSA. In nucleotides, the CDR3 is TGTGCCAGCGCCCTCCTAGCGGGGAAAGAGACCCAGTACTTC. Protein sequence: CASALLAGKETQYF.

This chain connects TRBV20-1 to TRBJ1-2, with D possibly TRBD1 on 5 matching bases. There are 12 residues in the CDR3. Germline V CDR1 and CDR2: DFQATT, SNEGSKA (reference sequence). The CDR3 nucleotides read TGCGGGAGGGACGGCGCTAACTATGGCTACACCTTC. Amino acid sequence: CGRDGANYGYTF.

This clonotype was seen only a few times. This chain joins TRBV12-3 or TRBV12-4 and TRBJ2-1; D perhaps matches TRBD2 (5 bases). V gave up 5 bases and J gave up 6 bases, with 17 bases separating them. CDR3 size: 15 residues. Here the CDR3 reads CASSPYRSGSNEQFF. The CDR3 DNA follows: TGTGCCAGCAGTCCTTATCGGTCGGGAAGCAATGAGCAGTTCTTC.

The table lists this clonotype with a few counts. V and J are TRBV4-2 and TRBJ2-1; TRBD2 matches at 7 bases. V lost 1 base and J lost 4; bases outside the gene matches: 7. This CDR3 comprises 16 residues. Germline V CDR1 and CDR2: LGHNA, YNFKEQ. The CDR3 region has the DNA TGTGCCAGCAGCCAAGGGAGGCAGGGAGGGTACAATGAGCAGTTCTTC. Translated, it gives CASSQGRQGGYNEQFF.

The DNA for the CDR3 is TGTGCCAGCAGCTTTAGTGGACTAGCGGGATCCACCGGGGAGCTGTTTTTT. Its translation is CASSFSGLAGSTGELFF. The chain employs TRBV3-1 and TRBJ2-2; TRBD2 matches 12 bases. This CDR3 has 17 amino acids. J gave up 4 bases and V 5 bases, and 8 bases lay outside the gene matches. The germline V gene encodes CDR1 LGHDT and CDR2 YNNKEL (reference sequence).

The rearrangement joins TRBV20-1 to TRBJ2-3; D is ambiguous. The germline V gene encodes CDR1 DFQATT and CDR2 SNEGSKA (reference sequence). V dropped 1 base and J dropped 5 bases, with 7 bases sitting between them. This CDR3 is 12 amino acids long. The CDR3 DNA follows: TGCAGTGCTAGAGTGTTGGGAGATACGCAGTATTTT. Its protein product is CSARVLGDTQYF.

This clonotype was counted between two and nine times. The chain joins TRBV24-1 to TRBJ2-2; the match to TRBD1 covers 7 bases. CDR1 is KGHDR and CDR2 is SFDVKD in the germline V gene. This CDR3 spans 17 amino acids. V lost 3 bases to trimming and J lost 0 bases; unmatched junction nucleotides: 6. CDR3 DNA: TGTGCCACCAGTGATCCGCCGGGACAGTCGAACACCGGGGAGCTGTTTTTT. As protein: CATSDPPGQSNTGELFF.